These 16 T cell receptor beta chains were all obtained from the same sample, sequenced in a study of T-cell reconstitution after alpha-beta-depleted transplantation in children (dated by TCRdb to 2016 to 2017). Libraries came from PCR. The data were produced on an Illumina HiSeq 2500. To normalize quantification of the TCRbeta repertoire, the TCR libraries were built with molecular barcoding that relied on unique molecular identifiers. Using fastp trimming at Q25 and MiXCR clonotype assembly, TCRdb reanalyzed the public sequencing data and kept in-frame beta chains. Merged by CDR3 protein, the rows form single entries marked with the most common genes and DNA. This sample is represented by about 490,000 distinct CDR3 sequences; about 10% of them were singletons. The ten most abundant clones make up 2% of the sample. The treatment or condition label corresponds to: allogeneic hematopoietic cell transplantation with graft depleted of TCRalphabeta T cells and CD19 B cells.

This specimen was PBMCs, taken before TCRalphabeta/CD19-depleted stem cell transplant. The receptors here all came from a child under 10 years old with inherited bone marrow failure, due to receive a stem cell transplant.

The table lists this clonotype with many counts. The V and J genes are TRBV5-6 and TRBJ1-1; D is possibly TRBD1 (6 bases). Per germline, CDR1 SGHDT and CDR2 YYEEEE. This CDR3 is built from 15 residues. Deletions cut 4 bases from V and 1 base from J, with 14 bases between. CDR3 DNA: TGTGCCAGCAGCCCTAGTTGGGGGCAGAACACTGAAGCTTTCTTT. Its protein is CASSPSWGQNTEAFF.

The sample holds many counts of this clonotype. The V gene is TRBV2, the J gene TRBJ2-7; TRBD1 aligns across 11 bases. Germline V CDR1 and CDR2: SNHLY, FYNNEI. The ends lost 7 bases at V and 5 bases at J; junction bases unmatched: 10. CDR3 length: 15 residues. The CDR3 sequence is CASTQADRGQDEQYF. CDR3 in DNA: TGTGCCAGCACCCAAGCGGACAGGGGGCAGGACGAGCAGTACTTC.

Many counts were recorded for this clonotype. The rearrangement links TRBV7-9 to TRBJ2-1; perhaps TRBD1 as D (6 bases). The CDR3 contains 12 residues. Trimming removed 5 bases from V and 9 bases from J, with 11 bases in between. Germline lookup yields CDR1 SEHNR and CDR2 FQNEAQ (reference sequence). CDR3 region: CASSRTEGEQFF. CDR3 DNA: TGTGCCAGCAGCCGGACAGAAGGTGAGCAGTTCTTC.

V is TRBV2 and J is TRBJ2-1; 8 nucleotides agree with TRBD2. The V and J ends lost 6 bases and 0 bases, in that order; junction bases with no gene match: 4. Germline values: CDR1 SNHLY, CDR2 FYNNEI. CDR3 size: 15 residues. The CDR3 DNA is TGTGCCAGCAGGTCCGGGAGGGGCTCCTACAATGAGCAGTTCTTC. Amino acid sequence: CASRSGRGSYNEQFF.

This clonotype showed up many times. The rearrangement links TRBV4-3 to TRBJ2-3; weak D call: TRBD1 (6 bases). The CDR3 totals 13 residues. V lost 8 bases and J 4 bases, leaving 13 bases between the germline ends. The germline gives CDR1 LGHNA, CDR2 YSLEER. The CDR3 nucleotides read TGCGCCAGCGGACCACAGGGCGCAGATACGCAGTATTTT. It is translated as CASGPQGADTQYF.

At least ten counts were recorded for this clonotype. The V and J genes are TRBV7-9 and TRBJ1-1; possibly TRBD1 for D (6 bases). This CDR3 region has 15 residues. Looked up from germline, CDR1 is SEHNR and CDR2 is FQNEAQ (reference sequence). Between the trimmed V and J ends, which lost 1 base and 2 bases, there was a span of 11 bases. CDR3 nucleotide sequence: TGTGCCAGCAGCTTAGGATGGGGGGCAAACACTGAAGCTTTCTTT. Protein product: CASSLGWGANTEAFF.

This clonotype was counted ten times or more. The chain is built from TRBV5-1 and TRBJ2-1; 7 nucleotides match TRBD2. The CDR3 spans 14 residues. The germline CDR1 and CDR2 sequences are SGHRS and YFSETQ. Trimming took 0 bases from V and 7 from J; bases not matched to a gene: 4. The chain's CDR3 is CASSLVGGTNEQFF. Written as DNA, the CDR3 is TGCGCCAGCAGCTTGGTCGGGGGGACTAATGAGCAGTTCTTC.

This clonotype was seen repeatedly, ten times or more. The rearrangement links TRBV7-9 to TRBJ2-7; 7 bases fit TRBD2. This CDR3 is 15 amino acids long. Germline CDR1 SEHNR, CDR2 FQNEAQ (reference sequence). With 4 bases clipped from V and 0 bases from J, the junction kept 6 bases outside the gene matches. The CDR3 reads CASSWLAVSSYEQYF. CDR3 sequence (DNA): TGTGCCAGCAGCTGGCTAGCGGTTAGCTCCTACGAGCAGTACTTC.

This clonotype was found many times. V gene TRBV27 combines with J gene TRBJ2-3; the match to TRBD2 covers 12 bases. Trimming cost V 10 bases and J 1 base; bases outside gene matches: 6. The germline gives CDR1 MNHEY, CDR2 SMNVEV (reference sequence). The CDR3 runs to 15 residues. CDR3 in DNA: TGTGCCACCTTTCGACTAGCGGGAGGCACAGATACGCAGTATTTT. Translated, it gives CATFRLAGGTDTQYF.

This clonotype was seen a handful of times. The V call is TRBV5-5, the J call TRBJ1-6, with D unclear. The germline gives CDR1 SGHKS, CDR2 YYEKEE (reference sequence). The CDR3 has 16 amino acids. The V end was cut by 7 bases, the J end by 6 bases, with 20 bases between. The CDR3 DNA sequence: TGTGCCAGCTGCATCTCGGGGAGGATCGGTAATTCACCCCTCCACTTT. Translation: CASCISGRIGNSPLHF.

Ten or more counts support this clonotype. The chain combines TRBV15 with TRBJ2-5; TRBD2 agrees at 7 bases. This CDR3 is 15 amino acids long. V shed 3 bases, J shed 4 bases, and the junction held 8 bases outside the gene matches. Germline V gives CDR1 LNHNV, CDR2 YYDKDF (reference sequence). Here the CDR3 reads CATSRADWGGETQYF. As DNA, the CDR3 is TGTGCCACCAGCAGGGCCGACTGGGGGGGAGAGACCCAGTACTTC.

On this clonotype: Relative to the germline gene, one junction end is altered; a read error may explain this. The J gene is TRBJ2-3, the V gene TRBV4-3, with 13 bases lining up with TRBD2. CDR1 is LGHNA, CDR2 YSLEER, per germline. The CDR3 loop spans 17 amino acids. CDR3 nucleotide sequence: TGCGCCAGCAGCAAAGAACTAGCGGGAGGGGAGGGAGATACGCAGTATTTT. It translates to CASSKELAGGEGDTQYF.

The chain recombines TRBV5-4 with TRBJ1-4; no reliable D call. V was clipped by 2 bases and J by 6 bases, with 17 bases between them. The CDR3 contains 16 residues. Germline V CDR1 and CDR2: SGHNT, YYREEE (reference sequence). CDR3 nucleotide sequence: TGTGCCAGCAGCTTCAGGCTCGGGATTTCTGATGAAAAACTGTTTTTT. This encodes CASSFRLGISDEKLFF.

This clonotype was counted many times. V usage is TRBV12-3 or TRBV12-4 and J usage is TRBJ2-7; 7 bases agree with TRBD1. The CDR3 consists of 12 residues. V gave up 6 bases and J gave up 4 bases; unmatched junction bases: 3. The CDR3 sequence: CASSLRGYEQYF. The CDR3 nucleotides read TGTGCCAGCAGCCTCAGGGGGTACGAGCAGTACTTC.

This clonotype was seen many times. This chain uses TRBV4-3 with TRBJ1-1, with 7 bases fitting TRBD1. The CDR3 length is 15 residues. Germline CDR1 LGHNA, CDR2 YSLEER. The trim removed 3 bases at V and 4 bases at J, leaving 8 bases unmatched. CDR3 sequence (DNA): TGCGCCAGCAGCCACCGCAACGACAGGGCCACTGAAGCTTTCTTT. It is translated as CASSHRNDRATEAFF.

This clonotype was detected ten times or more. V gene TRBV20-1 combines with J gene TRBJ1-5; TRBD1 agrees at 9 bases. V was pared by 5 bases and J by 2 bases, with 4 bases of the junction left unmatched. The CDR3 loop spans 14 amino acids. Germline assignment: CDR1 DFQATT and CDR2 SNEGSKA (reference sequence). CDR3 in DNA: TGCAGTGCTGTTACAGGGGGCGGCAATCAGCCCCAGCATTTT. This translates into CSAVTGGGNQPQHF.